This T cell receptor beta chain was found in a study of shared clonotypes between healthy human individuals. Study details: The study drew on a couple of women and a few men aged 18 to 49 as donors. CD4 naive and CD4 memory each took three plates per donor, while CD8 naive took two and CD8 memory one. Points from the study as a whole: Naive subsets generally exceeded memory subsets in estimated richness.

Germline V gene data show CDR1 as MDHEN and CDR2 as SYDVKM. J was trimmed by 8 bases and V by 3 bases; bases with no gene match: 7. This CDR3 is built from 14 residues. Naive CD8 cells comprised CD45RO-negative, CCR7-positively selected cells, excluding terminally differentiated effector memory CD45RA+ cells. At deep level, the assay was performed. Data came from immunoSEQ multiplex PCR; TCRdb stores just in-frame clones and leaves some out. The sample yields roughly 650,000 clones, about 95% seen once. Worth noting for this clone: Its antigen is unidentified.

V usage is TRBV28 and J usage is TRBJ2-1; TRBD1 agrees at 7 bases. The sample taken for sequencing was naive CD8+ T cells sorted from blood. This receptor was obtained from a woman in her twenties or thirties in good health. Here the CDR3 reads CASSFRGQSHEQFF. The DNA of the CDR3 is TGTGCCAGCAGTTTTAGGGGACAGAGCCATGAGCAGTTCTTC.